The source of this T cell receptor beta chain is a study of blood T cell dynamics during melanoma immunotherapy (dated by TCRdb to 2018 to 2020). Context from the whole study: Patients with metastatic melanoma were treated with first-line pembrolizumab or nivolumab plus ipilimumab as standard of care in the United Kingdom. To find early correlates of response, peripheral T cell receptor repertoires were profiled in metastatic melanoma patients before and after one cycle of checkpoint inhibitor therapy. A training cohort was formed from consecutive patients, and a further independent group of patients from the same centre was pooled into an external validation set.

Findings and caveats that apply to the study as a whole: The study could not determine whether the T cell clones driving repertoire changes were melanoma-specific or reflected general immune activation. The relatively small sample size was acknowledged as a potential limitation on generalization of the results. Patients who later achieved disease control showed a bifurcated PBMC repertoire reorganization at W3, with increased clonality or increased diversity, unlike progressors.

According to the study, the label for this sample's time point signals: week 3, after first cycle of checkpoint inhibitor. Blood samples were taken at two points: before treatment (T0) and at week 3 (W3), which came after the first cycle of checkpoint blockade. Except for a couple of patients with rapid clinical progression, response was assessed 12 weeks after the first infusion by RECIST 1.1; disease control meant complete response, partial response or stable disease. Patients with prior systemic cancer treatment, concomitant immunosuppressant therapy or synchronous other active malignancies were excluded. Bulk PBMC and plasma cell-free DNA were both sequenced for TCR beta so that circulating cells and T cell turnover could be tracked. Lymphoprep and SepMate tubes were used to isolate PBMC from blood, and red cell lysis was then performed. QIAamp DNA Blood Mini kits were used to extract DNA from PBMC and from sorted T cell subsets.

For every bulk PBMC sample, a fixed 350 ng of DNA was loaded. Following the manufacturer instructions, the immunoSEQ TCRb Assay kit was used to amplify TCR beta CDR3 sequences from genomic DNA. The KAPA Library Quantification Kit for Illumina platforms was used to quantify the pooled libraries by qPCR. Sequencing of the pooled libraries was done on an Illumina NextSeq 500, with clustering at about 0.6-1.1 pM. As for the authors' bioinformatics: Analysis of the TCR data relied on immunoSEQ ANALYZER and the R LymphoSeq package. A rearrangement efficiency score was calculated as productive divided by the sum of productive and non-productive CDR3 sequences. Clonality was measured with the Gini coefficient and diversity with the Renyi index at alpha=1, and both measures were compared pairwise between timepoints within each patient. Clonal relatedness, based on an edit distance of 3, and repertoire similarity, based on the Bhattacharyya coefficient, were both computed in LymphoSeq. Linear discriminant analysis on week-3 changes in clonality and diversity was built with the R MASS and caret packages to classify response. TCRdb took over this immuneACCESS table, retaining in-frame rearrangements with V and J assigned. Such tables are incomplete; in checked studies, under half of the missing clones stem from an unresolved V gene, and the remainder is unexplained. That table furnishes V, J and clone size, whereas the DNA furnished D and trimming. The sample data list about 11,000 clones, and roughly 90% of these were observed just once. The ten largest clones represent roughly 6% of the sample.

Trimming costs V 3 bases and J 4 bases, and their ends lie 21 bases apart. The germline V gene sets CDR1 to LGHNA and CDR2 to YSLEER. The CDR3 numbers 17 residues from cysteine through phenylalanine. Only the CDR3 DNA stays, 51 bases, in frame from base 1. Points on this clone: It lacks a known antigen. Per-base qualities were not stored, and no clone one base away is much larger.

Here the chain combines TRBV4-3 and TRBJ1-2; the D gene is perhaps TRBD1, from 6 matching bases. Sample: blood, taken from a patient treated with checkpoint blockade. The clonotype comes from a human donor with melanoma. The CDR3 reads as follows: CASSHTPLRGVGYGYTF. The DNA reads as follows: TGCGCCAGCAGCCACACCCCCCTCAGGGGAGTAGGCTATGGCTACACCTTC.